What follows are 11 T cell receptor beta chains derived from one specimen sequenced in a study of persistence of HIV-infected CD4 T cells. Cells were stimulated nonspecifically with anti-CD3/anti-CD28 magnetic beads. Sorting of responding CD4+ T cells relied on upregulated CD40 ligand together with CD69. Sequencing used immunoSEQ version 4 in survey mode. TCRdb's table, derived via immunoSEQ multiplex PCR, lists solely in-frame clones and lacks some. Seen here are 40,000 to 60,000 clones, 75% to 90% observed once, and the top ten hold 2.5% to 4%. These receptors have no known antigen. The source material was CD4+ T cells sorted from PBMCs after approximately 19-hour stimulation, sampled from a patient who received antiretroviral therapy. Receptors originate from an adult woman with HIV who was CMV-seropositive.

This chain joins TRBV2 and TRBJ1-2; weak D call: TRBD1 (5 bases). Germline CDR1 SNHLY, CDR2 FYNNEI. The V and J ends lost 4 bases and 1 base respectively, with 7 bases between them. There are 13 residues in the CDR3. The CDR3 nucleotides are TGTGCCAGCAGTGGTGGGGGTAACTATGGCTACACCTTC. Its translation: CASSGGGNYGYTF.

With respect to this clone: Germline and junction disagree at one end, which may indicate a read error. The chain has TRBV4-3 and TRBJ2-3; D may be TRBD1 or TRBD2 (6 bases each). The CDR3 is made up of 16 amino acids. Per the germline V gene, CDR1 is LGHNA and CDR2 is YSLEER. The CDR3, as DNA: TGCGCCAGCAGTCAAGAGGGGGGCCGGGGCACAGATACGCAGTATTTT. Its translation: CASSQEGGRGTDTQYF.

The count of this clone is one. This specimen includes other DNA sequences encoding the same CDR3. The chain employs TRBV18 and TRBJ1-5; 8 bases fit TRBD1. Trimming took 3 bases from V and 5 from J; bases not matched to a gene: 0. The germline gives CDR1 KGHSH, CDR2 LQKENI. The CDR3 is 13 residues long. The chain's CDR3 is CASSPDRDQPQHF. CDR3 nucleotides: TGTGCCAGCTCACCGGACAGGGATCAGCCCCAGCATTTT.

The J gene is TRBJ2-7, the V gene TRBV24-1; 16 positions match TRBD2. Germline V lookup: CDR1 KGHDR, CDR2 SFDVKD. This CDR3 is 18 amino acids long. The junction had 11 bases not matched to a gene; V was cut back by 3 bases and J by 7 bases. The CDR3, as DNA: TGTGCCACCAGTGATACCGGGACTAGCGGGAGGGCCGAGTGGGAGCAGTACTTC. This codes for CATSDTGTSGRAEWEQYF.

This chain joins TRBV6-1 and TRBJ1-2, with 12 bases fitting TRBD1. The CDR3 spans 16 residues. CDR1 is MNHNS, CDR2 SASEGT, per germline. Trimming at V came to 1 base and at J to 5 bases, leaving 5 bases not matched to a gene. CDR3 coding DNA: TGTGCCAGCAGTGAAGTAGGGACAGGGGGCGGATATGGCTACACCTTC. Translated, it gives CASSEVGTGGGYGYTF.

This chain joins TRBV18 and TRBJ1-1; D may be TRBD1 (5 bases). Germline V gene sequence: CDR1 KGHSH, CDR2 LQKENI. V dropped 3 bases and J dropped 1 base, with 9 bases sitting between them. The CDR3 is 14 amino acids. As DNA, the CDR3 is TGTGCCAGCTCACCGGGTGGGGGGAACACTGAAGCTTTCTTT. Translating gives CASSPGGGNTEAFF.

This chain links TRBV11-3 with TRBJ2-1; possibly TRBD1 or TRBD2 for D (5 bases each). Per the germline V gene, CDR1 is SGHNT and CDR2 is YENEEA. The V and J ends lost 5 bases and 4 bases respectively, with 12 bases between them. The CDR3 is 14 residues long. Here the CDR3 reads CASSRDLAYNEQFF. The CDR3 region has the DNA TGTGCCAGCAGCAGGGACCTGGCATACAATGAGCAGTTCTTC.

The chain couples TRBV30 to TRBJ1-1; 7 positions match TRBD1. Germline-derived CDR1 and CDR2 are GTSNPN and SVGIG (reference sequence). The CDR3 totals 14 residues. V dropped 2 bases and J dropped 1; count of bases not matched to a gene: 4. Here the CDR3 DNA reads TGTGCCTGGAGTTCCCAGGGGGGGAACACTGAAGCTTTCTTT. This encodes CAWSSQGGNTEAFF.

The rearrangement uses TRBV25-1 and TRBJ2-7, with a weak D call TRBD1 (5 bases). V was pared by 3 bases and J by 2 bases, with 8 bases between. CDR1 MGHDK and CDR2 SYGVNS come from the germline V gene. CDR3 length: 13 amino acids. CDR3 nucleotides: TGTGCCAGCAGTGACGGCAGGGCCTACGAGCAGTACTTC. The encoded protein is CASSDGRAYEQYF.

The V gene is TRBV25-1, the J gene TRBJ2-5; 11 bases agree with TRBD2. Germline CDR1 MGHDK, CDR2 SYGVNS. Trimming at V came to 4 bases and at J to 5 bases, leaving 9 bases not matched to a gene. The CDR3 is made up of 16 amino acids. CDR3 bases: TGTGCCAGCAGTGTTAGCGGGAGGGGGGTTGCGGAGACCCAGTACTTC. Its protein is CASSVSGRGVAETQYF.

The CDR3 reads CASSTGTSGMFF. The CDR3 region has the DNA TGTGCCAGCAGTACCGGGACTAGCGGGATGTTCTTC. This rearrangement joins TRBV12-3 or TRBV12-4 to TRBJ2-1; the match to TRBD2 covers 13 bases. The trim removed 5 bases at V and 15 bases at J, leaving 4 bases unmatched. The CDR3 totals 12 residues.